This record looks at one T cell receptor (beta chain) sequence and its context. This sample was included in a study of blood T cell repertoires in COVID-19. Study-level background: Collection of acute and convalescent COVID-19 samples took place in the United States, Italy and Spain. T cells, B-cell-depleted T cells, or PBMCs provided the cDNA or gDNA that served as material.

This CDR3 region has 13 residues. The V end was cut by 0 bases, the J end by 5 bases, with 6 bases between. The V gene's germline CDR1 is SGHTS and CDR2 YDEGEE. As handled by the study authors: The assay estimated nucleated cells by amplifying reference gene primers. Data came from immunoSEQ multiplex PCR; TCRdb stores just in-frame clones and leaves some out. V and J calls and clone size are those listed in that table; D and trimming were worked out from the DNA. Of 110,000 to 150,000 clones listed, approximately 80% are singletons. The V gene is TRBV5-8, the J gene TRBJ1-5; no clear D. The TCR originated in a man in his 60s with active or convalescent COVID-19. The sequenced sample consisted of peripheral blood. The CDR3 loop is CASSLDRYQPQHF. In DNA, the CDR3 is TGTGCCAGCAGCTTGGATCGGTATCAGCCCCAGCATTTT. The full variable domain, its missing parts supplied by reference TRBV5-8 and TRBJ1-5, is EAGVTQSPTHLIKTRGQQATLRCSPISGHTSVYWYQQALGLGLQFLLWYDEGEERNRGNFPPRFSGRQFPNYSSELNVNALELEDSALYLCASSLDRYQPQHFGDGTRLSIL.